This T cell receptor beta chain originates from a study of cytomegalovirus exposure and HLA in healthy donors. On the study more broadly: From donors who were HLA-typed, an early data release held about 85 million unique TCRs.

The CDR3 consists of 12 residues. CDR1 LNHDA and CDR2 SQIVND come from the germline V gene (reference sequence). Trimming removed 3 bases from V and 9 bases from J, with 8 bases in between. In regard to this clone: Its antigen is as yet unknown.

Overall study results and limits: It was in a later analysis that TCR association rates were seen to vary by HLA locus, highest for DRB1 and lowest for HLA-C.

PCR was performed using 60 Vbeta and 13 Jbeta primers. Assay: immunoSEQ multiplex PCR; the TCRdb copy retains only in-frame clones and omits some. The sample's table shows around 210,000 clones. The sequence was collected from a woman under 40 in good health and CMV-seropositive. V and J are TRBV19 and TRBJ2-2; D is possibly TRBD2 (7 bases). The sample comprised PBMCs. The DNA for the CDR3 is TGTGCCAGTAGTATGCGGGGGCGGGAGCTGTTTTTT. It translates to CASSMRGRELFF.